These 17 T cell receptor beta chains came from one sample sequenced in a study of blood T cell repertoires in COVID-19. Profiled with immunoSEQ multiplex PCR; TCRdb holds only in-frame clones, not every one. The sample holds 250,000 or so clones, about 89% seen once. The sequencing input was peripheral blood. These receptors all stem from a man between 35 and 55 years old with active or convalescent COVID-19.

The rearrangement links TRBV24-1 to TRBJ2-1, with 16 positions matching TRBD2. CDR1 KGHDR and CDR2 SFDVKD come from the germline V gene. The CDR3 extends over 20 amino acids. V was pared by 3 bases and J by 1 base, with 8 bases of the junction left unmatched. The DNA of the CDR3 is TGTGCCACCAGTGATGGTCTGGGACTAGCGGGAGGGCCATCCTACAATGAGCAGTTCTTC. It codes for CATSDGLGLAGGPSYNEQFF.

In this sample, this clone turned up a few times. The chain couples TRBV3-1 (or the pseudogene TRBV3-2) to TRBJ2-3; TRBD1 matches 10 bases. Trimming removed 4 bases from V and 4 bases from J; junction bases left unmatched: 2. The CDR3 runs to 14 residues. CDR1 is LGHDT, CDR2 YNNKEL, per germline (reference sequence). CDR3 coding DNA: TGTGCCAGCAGCCGCGGACAGGGGGCAGATACGCAGTATTTT. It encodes CASSRGQGADTQYF.

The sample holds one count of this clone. The CDR3 DNA is TGTGCCAGCAGTCGACAGGGGGCCTGGGAGACCCAGTACTTC. Its translation is CASSRQGAWETQYF. This chain links TRBV6-5 with TRBJ2-5; 10 positions match TRBD1. CDR3 length equals 14 residues. Germline loops: CDR1 MNHEY, CDR2 SVGAGI. V was pared by 5 bases and J by 5 bases, with 5 bases of the junction left unmatched.

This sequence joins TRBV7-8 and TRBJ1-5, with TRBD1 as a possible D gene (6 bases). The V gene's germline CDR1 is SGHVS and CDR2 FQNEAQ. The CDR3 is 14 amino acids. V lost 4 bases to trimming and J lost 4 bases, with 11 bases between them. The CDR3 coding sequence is TGTGCCAGCAGCTCGGACAGATCAAATCAGCCCCAGCATTTT. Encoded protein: CASSSDRSNQPQHF.

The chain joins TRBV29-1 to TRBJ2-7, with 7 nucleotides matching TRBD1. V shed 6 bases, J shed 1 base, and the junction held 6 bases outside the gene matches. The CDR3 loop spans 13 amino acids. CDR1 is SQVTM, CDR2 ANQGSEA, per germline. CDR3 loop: CSVAGTESYEQYF. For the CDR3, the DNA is TGCAGCGTCGCCGGGACAGAGTCCTACGAGCAGTACTTC.

Written as DNA, the CDR3 is TGTGCCAGCAGCACCAACAGGGGGCGGGCAGATACGCAGTATTTT. Translated: CASSTNRGRADTQYF. The V and J genes are TRBV5-4 and TRBJ2-3; 9 bases are a match to TRBD1. With 4 bases clipped from V and 4 bases from J, the junction kept 7 bases outside the gene matches. Germline values: CDR1 SGHNT, CDR2 YYREEE (reference sequence). The CDR3 spans 15 residues.

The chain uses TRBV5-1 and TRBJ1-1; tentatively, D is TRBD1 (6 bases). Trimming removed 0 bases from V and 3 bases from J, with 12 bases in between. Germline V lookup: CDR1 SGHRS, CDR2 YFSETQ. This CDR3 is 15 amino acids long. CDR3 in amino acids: CASSLGTGRDTEAFF. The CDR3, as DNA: TGCGCCAGCAGCTTGGGTACAGGGAGGGACACTGAAGCTTTCTTT.

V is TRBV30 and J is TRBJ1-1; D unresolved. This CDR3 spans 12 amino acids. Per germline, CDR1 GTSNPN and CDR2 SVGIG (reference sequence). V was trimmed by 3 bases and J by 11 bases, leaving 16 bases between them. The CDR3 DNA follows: TGTGCCTGGAGCCCCTCGAGGGCTAAGGCTTTCTTT. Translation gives CAWSPSRAKAFF.

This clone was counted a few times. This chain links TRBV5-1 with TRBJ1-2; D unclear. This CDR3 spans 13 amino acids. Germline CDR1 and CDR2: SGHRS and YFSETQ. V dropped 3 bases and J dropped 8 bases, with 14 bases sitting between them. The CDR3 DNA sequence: TGCGCCAGCAGCTCAGGAGGGTTGGGCGGCTACACCTTC. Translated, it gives CASSSGGLGGYTF.

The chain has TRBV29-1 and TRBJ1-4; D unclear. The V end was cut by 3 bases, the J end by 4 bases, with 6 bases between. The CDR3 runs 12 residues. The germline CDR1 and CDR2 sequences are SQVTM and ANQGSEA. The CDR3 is CSVESGNEKLFF. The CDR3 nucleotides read TGCAGCGTTGAGTCCGGTAATGAAAAACTGTTTTTT.

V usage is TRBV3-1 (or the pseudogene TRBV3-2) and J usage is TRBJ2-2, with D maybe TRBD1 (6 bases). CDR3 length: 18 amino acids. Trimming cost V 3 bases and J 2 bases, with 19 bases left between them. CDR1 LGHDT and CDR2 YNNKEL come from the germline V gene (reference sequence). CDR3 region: CASSQDFRQAANTGELFF. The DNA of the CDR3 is TGTGCCAGCAGCCAGGACTTTCGACAGGCCGCAAACACCGGGGAGCTGTTTTTT.

This chain's CDR3 is CASSRRASGSVADTQYF. The CDR3 DNA is TGCGCCAGCAGTCGTAGGGCTAGCGGGAGTGTTGCAGATACGCAGTATTTT. The gene calls are TRBV5-1 and TRBJ2-3, with 10 positions matching TRBD2. The CDR3 runs to 17 residues. V was clipped by 5 bases and J by 4 bases; unmatched bases: 13. Germline lookup yields CDR1 SGHRS and CDR2 YFSETQ.

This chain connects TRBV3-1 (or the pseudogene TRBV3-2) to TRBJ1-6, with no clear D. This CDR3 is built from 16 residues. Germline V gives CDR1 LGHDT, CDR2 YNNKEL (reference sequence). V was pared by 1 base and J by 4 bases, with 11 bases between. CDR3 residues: CASSQGPGAYNSPLHF. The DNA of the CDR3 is TGTGCCAGCAGCCAAGGACCAGGTGCATATAATTCACCCCTCCACTTT.

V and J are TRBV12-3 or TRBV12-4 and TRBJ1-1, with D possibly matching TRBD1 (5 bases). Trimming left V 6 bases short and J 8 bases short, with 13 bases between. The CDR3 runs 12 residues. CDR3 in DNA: TGTGCCAGCAGGCCCATGGCAGGGGAAGCTTTCTTT. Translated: CASRPMAGEAFF.

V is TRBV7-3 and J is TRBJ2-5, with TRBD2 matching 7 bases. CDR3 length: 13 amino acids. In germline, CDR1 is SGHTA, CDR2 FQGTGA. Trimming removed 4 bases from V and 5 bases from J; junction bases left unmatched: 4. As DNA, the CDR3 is TGTGCCAGCAGCTCGACTAGCTTGGAGACCCAGTACTTC. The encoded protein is CASSSTSLETQYF.

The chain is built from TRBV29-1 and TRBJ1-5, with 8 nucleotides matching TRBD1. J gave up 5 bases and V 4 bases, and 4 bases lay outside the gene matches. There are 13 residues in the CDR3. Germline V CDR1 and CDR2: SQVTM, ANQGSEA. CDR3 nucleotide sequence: TGCAGCGTTGGAATACAGGGGGATCAGCCCCAGCATTTT. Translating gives CSVGIQGDQPQHF. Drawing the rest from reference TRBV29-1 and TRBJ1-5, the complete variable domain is SAVISQKPSRDICQRGTSLTIQCQVDSQVTMMFWYRQQPGQSLTLIATANQGSEATYESGFVIDKFPISRPNLTFSTLTVSNMSPEDSSIYLCSVGIQGDQPQHFGDGTRLSIL.

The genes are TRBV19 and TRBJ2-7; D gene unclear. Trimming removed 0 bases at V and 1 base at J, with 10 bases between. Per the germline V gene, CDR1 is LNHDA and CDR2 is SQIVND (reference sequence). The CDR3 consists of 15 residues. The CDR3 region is CASSIDISSSYEQYF. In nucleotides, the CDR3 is TGTGCCAGTAGTATAGACATTTCTAGTTCCTACGAGCAGTACTTC. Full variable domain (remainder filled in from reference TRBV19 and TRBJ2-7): DGGITQSPKYLFRKEGQNVTLSCEQNLNHDAMYWYRQDPGQGLRLIYYSQIVNDFQKGDIAEGYSVSREKKESFPLTVTSAQKNPTAFYLCASSIDISSSYEQYFGPGTRLTVT.